Each of the 15 T cell receptor beta chains below was sequenced from the same sample in a study of CD8 T cells in Susac syndrome (dated by TCRdb to the late 2010s). The library was generated by the immunoSEQ multiplex PCR assay. RNA was extracted using the RNeasy kit, and about 0.45 to 1 ug of the RNA was reverse transcribed with random hexamers. TCRdb trimmed public reads at Q25 via fastp, called clones via MiXCR and kept in-frame beta chains. Identical CDR3 proteins give one entry, which carries the most common genes and DNA. A total of under 300,000 distinct CDR3 sequences appear in this sample, approximately 95% of them only once. The top ten constitute 0.095% to 0.12% of the sample. Sequencing was done on a sample of CD4+ T cells from PBMCs. The receptors come from a human donor with Susac syndrome.

V is TRBV12-3 or TRBV12-4 and J is TRBJ1-1; no reliable D call. The CDR3 is made up of 13 amino acids. Trimming pared 5 bases from V and 3 bases from J, leaving 10 bases between. The CDR3 bases are TGTGCCAGCAGTCAACACCAAGACACTGAAGCTTTCTTT. Translation: CASSQHQDTEAFF.

The chain joins TRBV29-1 to TRBJ2-3, with 8 bases that match TRBD2. The CDR3 totals 16 residues. The germline gives CDR1 SQVTM, CDR2 ANQGSEA. Unmatched junction bases numbered 12, after V lost 2 bases and J lost 5 bases. Written as DNA, the CDR3 is TGCAGCGTTGAATTGTTTGCGCGTCTAGCGGGAGATACGCAGTATTTT. Translated: CSVELFARLAGDTQYF.

The chain carries TRBV30 and TRBJ2-3, with 13 nucleotides matching TRBD2. This CDR3 has 16 amino acids. V shed 8 bases and J 3 bases; nucleotides not matched to a gene: 11. CDR1 is GTSNPN, CDR2 SVGIG, per germline (reference sequence). The CDR3 is CASSSWTSGSTDTQYF. CDR3 sequence (DNA): TGTGCCAGTAGTAGCTGGACTAGCGGGAGTACAGATACGCAGTATTTT. Variable domain in full (rest from reference TRBV30 and TRBJ2-3): SQTIHQWPATLVQPVGSPLSLECTVEGTSNPNLYWYRQAAGRGLQLLFYSVGIGQISSEVPQNLSASRPQDRQFILSSKKLLLSDSGFYLCASSSWTSGSTDTQYFGPGTRLTVL.

V gene TRBV12-3 or TRBV12-4 combines with J gene TRBJ2-1, with TRBD2 identical over 8 bases. V was clipped by 6 bases and J by 6 bases; unmatched bases: 19. The length of the CDR3 is 18 residues. The chain's CDR3 is CASSPGDSSGSKGNEQFF. In DNA form, the CDR3 reads TGTGCCAGCAGCCCCGGTGACTCAAGCGGGAGTAAAGGCAATGAGCAGTTCTTC.

The chain has TRBV2 and TRBJ2-1; D gene uncertain. The CDR3 runs to 11 residues. CDR1 and CDR2 (germline): SNHLY, FYNNEI. V lost 8 bases and J lost 7, with 9 bases in between. The CDR3, as DNA: TGTGCCAGCTGGGTAAGGAATGAGCAGTTCTTC. Residues: CASWVRNEQFF.

This clonotype was found once. The V gene is TRBV30, the J gene TRBJ1-1, with a possible D match to TRBD1 (6 bases). The V end lost 3 bases, the J end lost 1 base, and 9 bases lay between the germline ends. Germline CDR1 GTSNPN, CDR2 SVGIG (reference sequence). This CDR3 is 13 amino acids long. The CDR3 sequence: CAWRDSQNTEAFF. For the CDR3, the DNA is TGTGCCTGGAGGGACAGTCAGAACACTGAAGCTTTCTTT.

J is TRBJ2-7 and V is TRBV4-2; 9 bases fit TRBD1. From germline, CDR1 is LGHNA and CDR2 YNFKEQ. The CDR3 has 15 amino acids. V lost 4 bases, J lost 3 bases, and 7 bases stayed unmatched. The CDR3 is CASSPRDRENYEQYF. The CDR3 DNA reads as TGTGCCAGCAGCCCCCGGGACAGGGAAAACTACGAGCAGTACTTC.

The rearrangement uses TRBV12-3 or TRBV12-4 and TRBJ2-1; 7 bases fit TRBD2. The CDR3 totals 15 residues. The V and J ends lost 3 bases and 7 bases, in that order; junction bases with no gene match: 9. CDR3 bases: TGTGCCAGCAGTTTTAGTGGGGCGGGGGAGAATGAGCAGTTCTTC. This codes for CASSFSGAGENEQFF.

V usage is TRBV7-2 and J usage is TRBJ2-2, with TRBD1 identical over 7 bases. CDR1 is SGHTA, CDR2 FQGNSA, per germline. V trimming: 5 bases; J trimming: 6 bases; junction bases outside the gene matches: 18. CDR3 length equals 18 residues. The CDR3 loop reads CASSQLTKGARGAGELFF. The CDR3 DNA follows: TGTGCCAGCAGCCAATTGACCAAGGGGGCGCGAGGTGCCGGGGAGCTGTTTTTT.

The chain has TRBV20-1 and TRBJ2-1; the D gene is possibly TRBD2 (6 bases). The CDR3 runs to 15 residues. V was pared by 3 bases and J by 5 bases, with 17 bases between. Germline loops: CDR1 DFQATT, CDR2 SNEGSKA (reference sequence). The CDR3 bases are TGCAGTGCTAGGCCATCGGGAGTTTCCGACAATGAGCAGTTCTTC. Translation: CSARPSGVSDNEQFF.

The chain joins TRBV13 to TRBJ2-4, with TRBD2 identical over 10 bases. Germline V gene data show CDR1 as PRHDT and CDR2 as FYEKMQ (reference sequence). The CDR3 sequence is 15 residues long. With 5 bases clipped from V and 5 bases from J, the junction kept 6 bases outside the gene matches. The CDR3 DNA reads TGTGCCAGCAGCACCGGGACTAGCGTAGAAAACATTCAGTACTTC. Translation gives CASSTGTSVENIQYF. Combining the CDR3 with reference TRBV13 and TRBJ2-4 gives the whole variable domain AAGVIQSPRHLIKEKRETATLKCYPIPRHDTVYWYQQGPGQDPQFLISFYEKMQSDKGSIPDRFSAQQFSDYHSELNMSSLELGDSALYFCASSTGTSVENIQYFGAGTRLSVL.

The chain recombines TRBV20-1 with TRBJ1-1, with D possibly TRBD1 on 5 matching bases. V lost 4 bases and J 1 base, leaving 13 bases between the germline ends. The CDR3 sequence is 14 residues long. The germline gives CDR1 DFQATT, CDR2 SNEGSKA (reference sequence). The CDR3 bases are TGCAGTGCTAAAATCGGACACCCGAACACTGAAGCTTTCTTT. This gives the protein CSAKIGHPNTEAFF.

The chain combines TRBV9 with TRBJ1-3; D gene uncertain. The CDR3 consists of 13 residues. The V gene lost 7 bases and the J gene lost 4 bases, with 12 bases spanning the gap. The germline gives CDR1 SGDLS, CDR2 YYNGEE. The DNA of the CDR3 is TGTGCCAGCCAGGCACGCGGGGGAAACACCATATATTTT. Translated: CASQARGGNTIYF.

V usage is TRBV29-1 and J usage is TRBJ1-2; 7 bases line up with TRBD1. V shed 7 bases and J 3 bases; nucleotides not matched to a gene: 8. CDR3 size: 13 residues. CDR1 and CDR2 (germline): SQVTM, ANQGSEA. The DNA for the CDR3 is TGCAGCGCTACGACAGGGACAGACTATGGCTACACCTTC. Protein sequence: CSATTGTDYGYTF.

The chain links TRBV11-3 to TRBJ2-7, with D tentatively TRBD1 or TRBD2 (5 bases each). This CDR3 region has 14 residues. V was clipped by 1 base and J by 3 bases, with 10 bases between them. Germline CDR1 reads SGHNT; CDR2 reads YENEEA. CDR3 in DNA: TGTGCCAGCAGCTTAGCTCGGGACGGCTACGAGCAGTACTTC. Encoded protein: CASSLARDGYEQYF.